This T cell receptor (beta chain) emerged from a study of monozygotic twins with inflammatory bowel disease (dated 2019 in TCRdb). A note on the overall study: A total of approximately 28 monozygotic twin pairs were included in the full study, comprising nine German pairs (four IBD-concordant, five IBD-discordant) and 19 IBD-discordant Danish pairs. The search for disease-associated traits relied mainly on comparing, within discordant pairs, IBD patients with their genetically identical healthy co-twins. Each individual had, on average, about 151 000 unique TCRalpha sequences and 181 000 unique TCRbeta sequences available for analysis. Broader findings and caveats from the paper: No single strong signal or clonotype linked to IBD turned up in the results, so the idea that one exists was not supported. Concordant and discordant twins showed no difference in repertoire similarity, possibly because of limited statistical power. IBD patients had lower TCRbeta repertoire diversity, measured by the inverse Simpson index, than their healthy co-twins. Because patients were on differing immunosuppressive treatments, the repertoires may have picked up extra background noise and inter-individual variability. Distinction between different T cell subtypes could not be achieved in the analysis. Compared with healthy twins, IBD patients had fewer clonotypes in common with other individuals, a difference most pronounced in patients showing signs of disease activity.

A remark on this clonotype: Its antigen is still unknown.

From each donor, an approximately 2.5 ml peripheral blood sample was drawn into PAXgene tubes and stored at -80 degrees C. Total RNA was isolated from whole blood with the PAXgene blood miRNA kit on an automated QIAcube, without T cell sorting. Deep TCRalpha and TCRbeta repertoire profiling with unique molecular barcoding was performed on peripheral blood of monozygotic twin pairs concordant or discordant for inflammatory bowel disease. Smoking habits were recorded for all twin pairs, and each individual was classified as a current, former or never smoker. The method behind the library was 5' RACE. Each TCR library was prepared from around 3,400 ng of total RNA. For each sample, cDNA was synthesized in eight separate reactions using SMARTScribe reverse transcriptase. Unique molecular identifiers containing a 6-nucleotide sample barcode were introduced through template switching during cDNA synthesis. Two nested PCRs of roughly 16 and 10 cycles amplified the TCRalpha and TCRbeta cDNA, and bead purification followed each PCR. Before amplification, the cDNA was treated with uracil DNA-glycosylase and purified using the QIAquick PCR purification kit. The second PCR added Illumina TruSeq-compatible adapters along with sample-specific barcodes. TapeStation and Qubit were used to check library quality and concentration, and about 4.5 ng of each library was pooled. Sequencing of the pooled libraries was done on an Illumina HiSeq2500 single-index Rapid Run using custom sequencing primers and 2 x 100 bp reads. Processing in the source paper ran as follows. MiGEC version 1.2.6 was used for UMI-based consensus assembly, which corrected PCR and sequencing errors. MiXCR version 2.1.1 handled V(D)J alignment, clonotype assembly and CDR3 extraction. Gene usage, clonotype sharing and MAIT/NKT TCR abundance were normalised by analysing the top 1000, 10 000 and 20 000 clonotypes per sample. After downsampling to 27 000 UMIs, diversity was calculated as the inverse Simpson index using the vegan R package. Paired Mann-Whitney U tests were applied to discordant twin pairs, and Benjamini-Hochberg correction was used for multiple testing. Following reprocessing of the reads by TCRdb, the data hold one row per CDR3 protein sequence and no DNA is available. The V and J calls, along with clone size, are taken from TCRdb and not from the paper's own processing. This sample's table contains 110,000 to 150,000 distinct CDR3 sequences. 1% to 1.5% of the sample is taken by the ten largest.

This clonotype originated in a human donor with ulcerative colitis or Crohn's disease, or a healthy co-twin of an affected twin (not recorded which). The material sequenced was blood.

Here the CDR3 is given as CASSSTGTRQPQHF. The sequence joins TRBV12-3 or TRBV12-4 to TRBJ1-5; TCRdb outputs TRBD1, but without DNA this stays unchecked. Spanning cysteine to phenylalanine, the CDR3 consists of 14 amino acids. Only the protein is on record.